This T cell receptor (beta chain) was recovered during a study of shared clonotypes between healthy human individuals. The CDR3 has 15 amino acids. V dropped 6 bases and J dropped 2 bases, with 16 bases sitting between them. Germline V CDR1 and CDR2: MDHEN, SYDVKM. This clone was detected once. The repertoire was sequenced with immunoSEQ multiplex PCR; TCRdb's copy has only in-frame clones and lacks some. The sample holds about 2.3 million clones, approximately 95% seen once. The rearrangement joins TRBV28 to TRBJ2-5; D unresolved. The clonotype was recovered from a young man in good health. Some clones in this sample may be carry-over from other donors' samples. The sequencing input was naive CD4+ T cells from PBMCs. Subset meaning: CD45RA+ positively selected. CDR3 region: CASSTLGAVQETQYF. The CDR3 bases are TGTGCCAGCAGCACGCTTGGAGCAGTTCAAGAGACCCAGTACTTC.